A selection of T cell receptor beta chains follows, all from one sample in a study of a mutant IDH1 vaccine in newly diagnosed glioma. These receptors lack a known antigen. Sequencing used immunoSEQ multiplex PCR; TCRdb keeps in-frame clones, though not all of them. The table lists roughly 32,000 clones, 80% of them singletons. Sequencing used PBMCs, obtained from a glioma patient whose treatment included an IDH1 peptide vaccine. Source of these receptors: a man aged 40-55 years with glioma. Some clones in this sample may be carry-over from other donors' samples. CDR3s include the opening cysteine and the closing phenylalanine or tryptophan. Fields, in order: V gene, D gene, J gene, clone size, CDR3 protein, CDR3 DNA. A D gene is named only where the DNA matches it firmly. Expanded clones get a size class; other rows say once, few or many, or leave the size out.

>TRBV5-1|.|TRBJ1-1|.
CASSLEGGNTEAFF
TGCGCCAGCAGCTTGGAGGGGGGGAACACTGAAGCTTTCTTT
>TRBV10-3|TRBD1|TRBJ1-1|once
CAISIYPGQGAAEAFF
TGTGCCATCAGTATCTACCCGGGACAGGGCGCCGCTGAAGCTTTCTTT
>TRBV5-1|.|TRBJ2-7|.
CASSRGGITYEQYF
TGCGCCAGCAGCAGGGGGGGGATAACCTACGAGCAGTACTTC
>TRBV4-3|.|TRBJ1-3|.
CASSRSRGSGNTIYF
TGCGCCAGCAGCCGATCCAGGGGTTCTGGAAACACCATATATTTT
>TRBV5-1|.|TRBJ2-5|.
CASSFGPSETQYF
TGCGCCAGCAGCTTCGGGCCGAGTGAGACCCAGTACTTC
>TRBV7-2|.|TRBJ1-1|.
CASSYTGNTEAFF
TGTGCCAGCAGCTATACAGGGAACACTGAAGCTTTCTTT
>TRBV4-3|.|TRBJ1-2|.
CASSLADRTYGYTF
TGCGCCAGCAGCCTGGCGGACAGAACCTATGGCTACACCTTC
>TRBV19|.|TRBJ1-5|.
CASSMGFWNSPQHF
TGTGCCAGTAGTATGGGCTTTTGGAACTCGCCCCAGCATTTT
>TRBV30|TRBD1|TRBJ2-7|.
CAWSVHLSGTGFSYEQYF
TGTGCCTGGAGTGTACATCTATCCGGGACAGGGTTTTCCTACGAGCAGTACTTC
>TRBV4-1|TRBD1|TRBJ2-2|.
CASRTTGTANTGELFF
TGCGCCAGCAGAACTACCGGGACAGCGAACACCGGGGAGCTGTTTTTT
>TRBV28|TRBD2|TRBJ2-7|.
CASSSPGLAGFQYF
TGTGCCAGCAGTTCCCCGGGACTAGCGGGGTTTCAGTACTTC
>TRBV15|.|TRBJ1-5|.
CATSRVDGNQPQHF
TGTGCCACCAGCAGAGTTGATGGTAATCAGCCCCAGCATTTT
>TRBV19|.|TRBJ1-2|few
CASSTNGGANYGYTF
TGTGCCAGTAGTACTAACGGGGGCGCTAACTATGGCTACACCTTC
>TRBV2|.|TRBJ2-7|.
CASTRDYEQYF
TGTGCCAGCACCAGAGATTACGAGCAGTACTTC
>TRBV4-1|TRBD1|TRBJ1-1|few
CASSQGEQGAWNTEAFF
TGCGCCAGCAGCCAAGGAGAACAGGGGGCTTGGAACACTGAAGCTTTCTTT
>TRBV28|.|TRBJ1-1|.
CATHQAPNTETFF
TGTGCCACCCACCAGGCTCCCAACACTGAAACTTTCTTT
>TRBV4-3|.|TRBJ1-3|.
CASSQAGSTGNTIYF
TGCGCCAGCAGCCAAGCGGGAAGCACTGGAAACACCATATATTTT
>TRBV30|.|TRBJ1-1|.
CACAGSFGTEAFF
TGTGCCTGTGCCGGGTCCTTTGGCACTGAAGCTTTCTTT
>TRBV13|TRBD1|TRBJ1-2|once
CASSLPLGKGARYGYTF
TGTGCCAGCAGCTTACCCCTCGGGAAGGGGGCGCGGTATGGCTACACCTTC
>TRBV14|.|TRBJ2-7|.
CASSQAYEQYF
TGTGCCAGCAGCCAAGCCTACGAGCAGTACTTC
>TRBV5-4|TRBD1|TRBJ1-3|.
CASSPMQGALGNTIYF
TGTGCCAGCAGCCCAATGCAGGGGGCGCTCGGAAACACCATATATTTT
>TRBV25-1|.|TRBJ1-2|.
CASSLPGVEAYGYTF
TGTGCCAGCAGCCTTCCAGGGGTCGAGGCCTATGGCTACACCTTC
>TRBV6-5|.|TRBJ1-2|.
CASSKQRIQIYGYTF
TGTGCCAGCAGTAAACAAAGGATACAGATATATGGCTACACCTTC
>TRBV7-2|.|TRBJ2-7|.
CASTPDRGSYEQYF
TGTGCCAGCACCCCGGACCGTGGCTCCTACGAGCAGTACTTC
>TRBV12-5|.|TRBJ1-1|.
CASGFGGVGSTEAFF
TGTGCTAGTGGTTTCGGGGGGGTTGGTAGTACTGAAGCTTTCTTT
>TRBV6-5|.|TRBJ1-1|.
CASSRQVGYTEAFF
TGTGCCAGCAGCCGACAGGTAGGGTACACTGAAGCTTTCTTT
>TRBV19|.|TRBJ1-6|.
CASRQVNSPLHF
TGTGCCAGTAGACAGGTTAATTCACCCCTCCACTTT
>TRBV7-6|.|TRBJ1-6|.
CASSSDKTWPLHF
TGTGCCAGCAGCTCGGATAAGACATGGCCCCTCCACTTT
>TRBV2|TRBD2|TRBJ2-7|.
CASSDAGGPYEQYF
TGTGCCAGCAGTGATGCGGGGGGCCCCTACGAGCAGTACTTC
>TRBV10-3|.|TRBJ1-2|.
CAIREGNYGYTF
TGTGCCATCAGAGAGGGCAACTATGGCTACACCTTC
>TRBV6-1|.|TRBJ1-2|.
CASSDNTGTGGGYTF
TGTGCCAGCAGTGATAATACAGGGACTGGCGGTGGCTACACCTTC
>TRBV5-4|.|TRBJ1-6|.
CASSLDRQPNSPLHF
TGTGCCAGCAGCTTGGATCGGCAGCCTAATTCACCCCTCCACTTT
>TRBV5-1|TRBD1|TRBJ1-1|.
CASGGQGNTEAFF
TGCGCCAGCGGGGGACAGGGGAACACTGAAGCTTTCTTT
>TRBV18|TRBD1|TRBJ1-2|.
CASSPGTGGGYTF
TGTGCCAGCTCACCCGGGACAGGAGGTGGCTACACCTTC
>TRBV6-5|.|TRBJ1-1|.
CASSFLQGDTEAFF
TGTGCCAGCAGTTTTCTCCAGGGTGACACTGAAGCTTTCTTT